Sequencing of this T cell receptor (beta chain) was carried out in a study of blood T cell repertoires in COVID-19. On the study more broadly: The cDNA or gDNA used as material had been derived from T cells, B-cell-depleted T cells, or PBMCs.

The data were produced by immunoSEQ multiplex PCR, yet TCRdb's version contains in-frame clones alone and is incomplete. The table includes some 130,000 clones, roughly nine tenths detected once. V dropped 5 bases and J dropped 1 base, with 9 bases sitting between them. CDR1 is SGHRS and CDR2 is YFSETQ in the germline V gene. This CDR3 comprises 13 residues. One Seattle source followed patients from active infection through their disease course. The sequenced material came from peripheral blood. This chain links TRBV5-1 with TRBJ1-2; no firm D call. This TCR was recovered from a man aged 60 to 69 with COVID-19, enrolled during active disease. In DNA, the CDR3 is TGCGCCAGCAGAAGCAGCGATAACTATGGCTACACCTTC. Protein sequence: CASRSSDNYGYTF.